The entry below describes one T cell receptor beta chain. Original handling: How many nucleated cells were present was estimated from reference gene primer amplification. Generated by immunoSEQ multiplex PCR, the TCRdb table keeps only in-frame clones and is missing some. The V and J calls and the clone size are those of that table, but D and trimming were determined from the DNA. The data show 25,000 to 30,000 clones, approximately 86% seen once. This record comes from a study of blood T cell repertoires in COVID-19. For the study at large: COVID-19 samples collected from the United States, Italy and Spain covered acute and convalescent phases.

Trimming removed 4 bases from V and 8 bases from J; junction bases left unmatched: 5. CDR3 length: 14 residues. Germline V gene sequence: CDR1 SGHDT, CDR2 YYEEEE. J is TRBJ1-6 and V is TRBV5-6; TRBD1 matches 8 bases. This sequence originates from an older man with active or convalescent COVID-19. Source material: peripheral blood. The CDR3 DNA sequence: TGTGCCAGCAGCCGAGACAGGGGTGATTCACCCCTCCACTTT. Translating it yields CASSRDRGDSPLHF.